This passage covers 7 T cell receptor beta chains from one sample sequenced in a study of spatial heterogeneity in lung cancer. Specified time point: sample taken at primary tumor resection. MiXCR, applied by TCRdb to the 5' RACE reads, yields one record per CDR3 protein. This repertoire shows some 44,000 distinct CDR3 sequences, roughly 15% found once; its top ten account for approximately 60%. The source material was PBMCs, sampled at surgery. Receptor source: a male donor with early-stage non-small cell lung cancer.

This clonotype was picked up many times. The chain joins TRBV10-3 to TRBJ2-5; D unclear. Looked up from germline, CDR1 is ENHRY and CDR2 is SYGVKD. Trimming removed 0 bases at V and 4 bases at J, with 3 bases between. The CDR3 sequence is 12 residues long. CDR3 sequence: CAISESRETQYF. In nucleotides, the CDR3 is TGTGCCATCAGTGAGTCGAGAGAGACCCAGTACTTC.

The chain combines TRBV10-3 with TRBJ1-1; no reliable D call. The length of the CDR3 is 12 residues. With 3 bases removed from V and 3 bases from J, the gap between germline ends came to 5 bases. Germline V gene data show CDR1 as ENHRY and CDR2 as SYGVKD. The CDR3 loop reads CAISDGDTEAFF. CDR3 DNA sequence: TGTGCCATCAGTGATGGGGACACTGAAGCTTTCTTT.

Notes on this clonotype: One junction end does not reproduce the germline sequence, and a read error may be involved. The gene calls are TRBV12-3 or TRBV12-4 and TRBJ1-6; tentative D call: TRBD1 (6 bases). The CDR3 runs to 14 residues. The CDR3 nucleotides are TGTGCCAGCAGTTGGGGACAATATAGTTCACCCCTCCACTTT. Translating gives CASSWGQYSSPLHF.

The genes are TRBV29-1 and TRBJ2-3; 7 nucleotides align to TRBD1. The J segment lost 5 bases and the V segment lost 6 bases, leaving 5 bases of the junction unmatched. CDR1 and CDR2 (germline): SQVTM, ANQGSEA. There are 12 residues in the CDR3. The CDR3 is CSVAGGRDTQYF. In DNA, the CDR3 is TGCAGCGTCGCAGGGGGTCGAGATACGCAGTATTTT.

There are a few counts of this clonotype. The chain has TRBV6-5 and TRBJ2-7; D is undetermined. Germline V gene sequence: CDR1 MNHEY, CDR2 SVGAGI. With 7 bases removed from V and 12 bases from J, the gap between germline ends came to 19 bases. This CDR3 contains 12 residues. The CDR3 sequence is CASTPAGGAPYF. For the CDR3, the DNA is TGTGCCAGCACTCCTGCCGGCGGCGCCCCGTACTTC.

This clonotype appeared a few times. The chain joins TRBV20-1 to TRBJ2-2; the match to TRBD2 covers 7 bases. CDR1 and CDR2 (germline): DFQATT, SNEGSKA (reference sequence). This CDR3 region has 13 residues. J was trimmed by 6 bases and V by 1 base; bases with no gene match: 2. This CDR3 is CSARAAGAGELFF. CDR3 nucleotides: TGCAGTGCTAGAGCGGCGGGGGCCGGGGAGCTGTTTTTT.

This clonotype was counted between two and nine times. The rearrangement uses TRBV2 and TRBJ1-5, with D uncertain. Germline V gene data show CDR1 as SNHLY and CDR2 as FYNNEI. The CDR3 is made up of 16 amino acids. The V and J ends lost 3 bases and 0 bases respectively, with 12 bases between them. CDR3 coding DNA: TGTGCCAGCAGTGATGGCAGCCTATATAGCAATCAGCCCCAGCATTTT. Protein: CASSDGSLYSNQPQHF.